Each of the 3 T cell receptor beta chains below was sequenced from the same sample in a study of blood T cell repertoires in COVID-19. Data came from immunoSEQ multiplex PCR; TCRdb stores just in-frame clones and leaves some out. The sample shows some 160,000 clones, approximately 87% of them seen only once. Sequenced sample: peripheral blood. The receptors derive from a woman between 65 and 79 years old with acute or convalescent COVID-19.

The chain joins TRBV7-8 to TRBJ1-6; TRBD1 is a possible D gene (6 bases). Germline values: CDR1 SGHVS, CDR2 FQNEAQ. The CDR3 runs 14 residues. V dropped 5 bases and J dropped 10 bases, with 15 bases sitting between them. The CDR3 is CASSLSRGGSPLHF. CDR3 in DNA: TGTGCCAGCAGCCTGAGCAGGGGCGGGTCACCCCTCCACTTT.

The V gene is TRBV6-5, the J gene TRBJ2-6; D is unresolved. Germline lookup yields CDR1 MNHEY and CDR2 SVGAGI. CDR3 length: 15 residues. V lost 2 bases and J 4 bases, leaving 9 bases between the germline ends. In DNA form, the CDR3 reads TGTGCCAGCAGTTACATCGGGTCCGGGGCCAACGTCCTGACTTTC. Translation: CASSYIGSGANVLTF.

This chain connects TRBV18 to TRBJ1-1, with 7 bases aligning to TRBD1. V was pared by 6 bases and J by 7 bases, with 8 bases of the junction left unmatched. The germline gives CDR1 KGHSH, CDR2 LQKENI. The CDR3 has 13 residues. The CDR3 bases are TGTGCCAGCTCCCATGGGACAGACATTGAAGCTTTCTTT. Its protein is CASSHGTDIEAFF.